Below are 3 T cell receptor beta chains sequenced from a single sample in a study of shared clonotypes between healthy human individuals. Produced via immunoSEQ multiplex PCR; TCRdb's table is partial and in-frame only. The table records about 2.4 million clones, 93% of them present only once. Sequenced sample: naive CD4+ T cells from PBMCs. Subset denoted: CD45RA+ positively selected. The receptors were sampled from a man in his late teens or twenties in good health. Some clones in this sample may be carry-over from other donors' samples.

The rearrangement uses TRBV7-9 and TRBJ2-2, with 9 bases that match TRBD2. The CDR3 is made up of 17 amino acids. Germline values: CDR1 SEHNR, CDR2 FQNEAQ (reference sequence). The junction had 13 bases not matched to a gene; V was cut back by 5 bases and J by 6 bases. The CDR3 DNA sequence: TGTGCCAGCAGCCCAGGAGGCGGGAGGGCCCACTCCGGGGAGCTGTTTTTT. Translated, it gives CASSPGGGRAHSGELFF. Full variable domain (outside the CDR3, taken from reference TRBV7-9 and TRBJ2-2): DTGVSQNPRHKITKRGQNVTFRCDPISEHNRLYWYRQTLGQGPEFLTYFQNEAQLEKSRLLSDRFSAERPKGSFSTLEIQRTEQGDSAMYLCASSPGGGRAHSGELFFGEGSRLTVL.

This clone showed up just once. The V and J genes are TRBV30 and TRBJ1-3; D gene uncertain. Germline-derived CDR1 and CDR2 are GTSNPN and SVGIG (reference sequence). The germline V and J ends were trimmed by 2 bases and 0 bases, with 17 bases remaining between them. The CDR3 consists of 17 residues. This CDR3 reads CAWSKVRGHPSGNTIYF. CDR3 sequence (DNA): TGTGCCTGGAGTAAGGTTCGTGGTCATCCCTCTGGAAACACCATATATTTT.

V and J are TRBV10-3 and TRBJ2-7; D gene ambiguous. V lost 3 bases to trimming and J lost 2 bases, with 14 bases between them. The germline gives CDR1 ENHRY, CDR2 SYGVKD. The CDR3 consists of 15 residues. The CDR3 sequence: CAISDSGRTPYEQYF. As DNA, the CDR3 is TGTGCCATCAGTGATTCGGGTAGAACCCCCTACGAGCAGTACTTC.